This T cell receptor beta chain stems from a study of blood T cell repertoires in COVID-19 (dated by TCRdb to about 2020). Regarding the complete study: Collaborator samples came from the United States, Italy and Spain and covered acute and convalescent phases of COVID-19. Deeply sampled blood TCRbeta repertoires from subjects exposed to, actively infected with, or recovered from COVID-19 were included in the dataset. The prospective study material was composed of cDNA or gDNA derived from T cells, B-cell-depleted T cells, or PBMCs. Where available, HLA class I and class II types were obtained from metadata supplied by the sample provider rather than from assay-based typing. The samples were drawn from the first 160 participants of the ongoing ImmuneRACE study and from some 1,300 subjects provided by 6 global collaborators. A de-identified subject ID, COVID-19 status, age in years and sex were almost always included in the sample metadata. A freely available public database, intended as a resource for researchers studying the immune response to SARS-CoV-2, is where the repertoires were released.

Notes on this clone: Its cognate antigen has yet to be identified. Per-nucleotide qualities are absent, and no much larger clonotype sits a single base away.

CDR1 and CDR2 are drawn from the germline V gene: LGHNA, YNFKEQ. From cysteine to phenylalanine, the CDR3 is 15 amino acids long. The read is trimmed to its CDR3 DNA, 45 bases read in frame from base 1. V is reduced by 1 base and J by 2 bases, leaving a spacing of 11 bases between them. The collaborating institutions used their own protocols to collect whole blood in K2EDTA tubes. For TCRbeta analysis, collaborator samples were shipped as frozen whole blood, as isolated PBMCs, or as DNA extracted from either sample type. General study outcomes and caveats: Clinical and demographic metadata were provided uncurated, with the amount varying by source and participant.

The immunoSEQ Assay, a bias-controlled multiplex PCR, was used to amplify TCRbeta CDR3 regions from genomic DNA. As for how the authors treated the data: The number of nucleated cells in each sample was estimated by amplification of reference gene primers within the assay. To quantify the absolute abundance of each unique TCRbeta CDR3 rearrangement, sequence reads were collapsed and filtered. Productive Simpson clonality was computed per sample as the square root of Simpson's diversity index over productive rearrangements. In its TCRdb copy, this immuneACCESS table keeps in-frame sequences only and misses some clones. Where compared with another copy, unresolved V genes explain less than half of these, and the others have no known cause. Clone size and V and J calls were adopted from that table, with D and trimming inferred from the DNA. The sample profile shows roughly 70,000 clones; over 75% of them were found once. 8% to 10% of the sample lies in the top ten.

The source is a human donor in a cohort sampled during active COVID-19. The sample consisted of peripheral blood. The receptor chain draws on TRBV4-2 and TRBJ1-1; the D region possibly corresponds to TRBD1 (6 bases align). The sequenced DNA is TGTGCCAGCAGCCAAGCTAGGACAGCCAACACTGAAGCTTTCTTT. Its protein product is CASSQARTANTEAFF.